A selection of T cell receptor beta chains follows, all from one sample in a study of regulatory T cells in long-lasting Graves disease. MiXCR was run by TCRdb on the multiplex PCR reads, yielding one entry per CDR3 protein. The profile covers approximately 310,000 distinct CDR3 sequences, with approximately 20% appearing a single time and more than 30% taken by the ten largest. Specimen: peripheral blood mononuclear cells (PBMCs), collected at new diagnosis, from a patient treated with antithyroid drugs. These receptor sequences come from a female donor with Graves disease. Each CDR3 is given with its conserved first and last residue. D genes are given only for firm matches. Expanded clones are given a class, and other clones once, few, many or no size at all.

d_gene: .
abundance: many
v_gene: TRBV18
j_gene: TRBJ2-3
CDR3aa: CASSPRATEPQYF
CDR3nt: TGTGCCAGCTCACCAAGGGCCACCGAACCGCAGTATTTT

d_gene: TRBD2
abundance: many
v_gene: TRBV6-5
j_gene: TRBJ2-3
CDR3aa: CASSYHYGRAEDTQYF
CDR3nt: TGTGCCAGCAGTTATCATTACGGGAGGGCTGAAGATACGCAGTATTTT

d_gene: .
abundance: many
v_gene: TRBV10-2
j_gene: TRBJ2-7
CDR3aa: CASSDGAASEQYF
CDR3nt: TGCGCCAGCAGTGACGGAGCTGCGTCCGAGCAGTACTTC

d_gene: TRBD1
abundance: many
v_gene: TRBV28
j_gene: TRBJ1-5
CDR3aa: CANRRGGSNQPQHF
CDR3nt: TGTGCCAACCGCAGGGGGGGAAGCAATCAGCCCCAGCATTTT

d_gene: TRBD1
abundance: many
v_gene: TRBV6-2/TRBV6-3
j_gene: TRBJ1-1
CDR3aa: CASSYGTAYMNTEAFF
CDR3nt: TGTGCCAGCAGTTACGGGACAGCCTATATGAACACTGAAGCTTTCTTT

d_gene: .
abundance: .
v_gene: TRBV27
j_gene: TRBJ2-2
CDR3aa: CASSGGRLNTGELFF
CDR3nt: TGTGCCAGCTCCGGGGGGCGGCTTAACACCGGGGAGCTGTTTTTT

d_gene: .
abundance: .
v_gene: TRBV5-5
j_gene: TRBJ1-2
CDR3aa: CASSPLEGGSGYTF
CDR3nt: TGTGCCAGCAGCCCCCTTGAGGGAGGTAGTGGCTACACCTTC

d_gene: TRBD1
abundance: .
v_gene: TRBV12-3/TRBV12-4
j_gene: TRBJ1-6
CDR3aa: CASSSAGTGPNSPLHF
CDR3nt: TGTGCCAGCAGTTCCGCCGGGACAGGACCTAATTCACCCCTCCACTTT

d_gene: .
abundance: few
v_gene: TRBV18
j_gene: TRBJ1-4
CDR3aa: CASSLAENEKLLF
CDR3nt: TGTGCCAGCTCACTGGCAGAGAATGAAAAACTGCTTTTT

d_gene: TRBD1
abundance: few
v_gene: TRBV5-1
j_gene: TRBJ2-5
CDR3aa: CASTGTGGFQETQYF
CDR3nt: TGTGCCAGCACCGGGACAGGGGGCTTCCAAGAGACCCAGTACTTC

d_gene: .
abundance: many
v_gene: TRBV6-1
j_gene: TRBJ1-2
CDR3aa: CASSGPLEGYTF
CDR3nt: TGTGCCAGCAGTGGTCCCTTGGAGGGCTACACCTTC

d_gene: TRBD2
abundance: many
v_gene: TRBV20-1
j_gene: TRBJ2-5
CDR3aa: CSARKIRREAQETQYF
CDR3nt: TGCAGTGCTAGGAAAATCCGGCGGGAGGCTCAAGAGACCCAGTACTTC

d_gene: .
abundance: many
v_gene: TRBV6-1
j_gene: TRBJ1-5
CDR3aa: CASSGGGAGWIGSNQPQHF
CDR3nt: TGTGCCAGCAGTGGAGGGGGGGCCGGGTGGATCGGGAGCAATCAGCCCCAGCATTTT

d_gene: .
abundance: many
v_gene: TRBV27
j_gene: TRBJ1-1
CDR3aa: CASSPRYNTEAFF
CDR3nt: TGTGCCAGCAGTCCAAGGTACAACACTGAAGCTTTCTTT

d_gene: .
abundance: many
v_gene: TRBV2
j_gene: TRBJ1-1
CDR3aa: CASSEYRAANTEAFF
CDR3nt: TGTGCCAGCAGTGAATATAGGGCCGCAAACACTGAAGCTTTCTTT

d_gene: TRBD2
abundance: many
v_gene: TRBV7-2
j_gene: TRBJ2-1
CDR3aa: CASSGLAAWVEQFF
CDR3nt: TGTGCCAGCAGCGGACTAGCAGCCTGGGTTGAGCAGTTCTTC

d_gene: .
abundance: .
v_gene: TRBV11-3
j_gene: TRBJ2-7
CDR3aa: CASSFNKGYEQYF
CDR3nt: TGTGCCAGCAGCTTTAATAAGGGGTACGAGCAGTACTTC

d_gene: .
abundance: many
v_gene: TRBV12-3/TRBV12-4
j_gene: TRBJ1-2
CDR3aa: CASKRGDYGYTF
CDR3nt: TGTGCCAGCAAACGTGGGGACTATGGCTACACCTTC

d_gene: .
abundance: many
v_gene: TRBV15
j_gene: TRBJ2-3
CDR3aa: CATSGPSSTDTQYF
CDR3nt: TGTGCCACCAGCGGTCCCTCTAGCACAGATACGCAGTATTTT

d_gene: .
abundance: .
v_gene: TRBV5-1
j_gene: TRBJ2-1
CDR3aa: CASSPRDVEVHNEQFF
CDR3nt: TGCGCCAGCAGCCCCCGGGACGTAGAAGTCCACAATGAGCAGTTCTTC

d_gene: .
abundance: few
v_gene: TRBV15
j_gene: TRBJ2-1
CDR3aa: CATRGPSSYNEQFF
CDR3nt: TGTGCCACCAGAGGGCCGAGCTCCTACAATGAGCAGTTCTTC

d_gene: .
abundance: many
v_gene: TRBV12-3/TRBV12-4
j_gene: TRBJ2-1
CDR3aa: CASSFQGEQFF
CDR3nt: TGTGCCAGCAGTTTTCAGGGTGAGCAGTTCTTC

d_gene: TRBD2
abundance: .
v_gene: TRBV6-2/TRBV6-3
j_gene: TRBJ2-5
CDR3aa: CASSYNRRGLGGRAVETQYF
CDR3nt: TGTGCCAGCAGTTACAACCGTCGCGGTCTCGGCGGGAGGGCCGTTGAGACCCAGTACTTC

d_gene: TRBD2
abundance: many
v_gene: TRBV7-8
j_gene: TRBJ2-1
CDR3aa: CASSSRGGRGNEQFF
CDR3nt: TGTGCCAGCAGCTCTCGGGGCGGGAGAGGAAATGAGCAGTTCTTC

d_gene: .
abundance: many
v_gene: TRBV19
j_gene: TRBJ2-2
CDR3aa: CASSIVVGELFF
CDR3nt: TGTGCCAGTAGTATAGTTGTCGGGGAGCTGTTTTTT

d_gene: .
abundance: many
v_gene: TRBV30
j_gene: TRBJ2-1
CDR3aa: CAWAKDSPLYNEQFF
CDR3nt: TGTGCCTGGGCCAAGGACTCTCCTCTCTACAATGAGCAGTTCTTC

d_gene: TRBD2
abundance: many
v_gene: TRBV7-9
j_gene: TRBJ2-3
CDR3aa: CASSSYPGLAGSDTQYF
CDR3nt: TGTGCCAGCAGCTCCTATCCGGGACTAGCCGGTTCGGATACGCAGTATTTT

d_gene: .
abundance: many
v_gene: TRBV29-1
j_gene: TRBJ2-1
CDR3aa: CSVDQGSSYNEQFF
CDR3nt: TGCAGCGTTGACCAGGGTAGCTCCTACAATGAGCAGTTCTTC

d_gene: .
abundance: many
v_gene: TRBV2
j_gene: TRBJ1-4
CDR3aa: CASSPDRSPATNEKLFF
CDR3nt: TGTGCCAGCAGTCCGGACCGATCACCGGCAACTAATGAAAAACTGTTTTTT

d_gene: .
abundance: many
v_gene: TRBV7-3
j_gene: TRBJ1-4
CDR3aa: CASSPGAGDEKLFF
CDR3nt: TGTGCCAGCAGCCCAGGGGCCGGAGATGAAAAACTGTTTTTT

d_gene: TRBD1
abundance: few
v_gene: TRBV6-1
j_gene: TRBJ1-5
CDR3aa: CASRGQVDSNQPQHF
CDR3nt: TGTGCCAGCAGGGGACAGGTTGATAGCAATCAGCCCCAGCATTTT

d_gene: .
abundance: .
v_gene: TRBV7-2
j_gene: TRBJ1-5
CDR3aa: CASSLMVIESNQPQHF
CDR3nt: TGTGCCAGCAGCTTAATGGTGATAGAATCCAATCAGCCCCAGCATTTT

d_gene: .
abundance: many
v_gene: TRBV7-8
j_gene: TRBJ2-5
CDR3aa: CASSPRAVLQYF
CDR3nt: TGTGCCAGCAGCCCAAGGGCGGTACTCCAGTACTTC

d_gene: .
abundance: few
v_gene: TRBV6-5
j_gene: TRBJ2-2
CDR3aa: CASSYSSGRGTGELFF
CDR3nt: TGTGCCAGCAGTTACTCGAGTGGGAGAGGCACCGGGGAGCTGTTTTTT

d_gene: .
abundance: many
v_gene: TRBV5-1
j_gene: TRBJ1-1
CDR3aa: CASSIKTRGVNTEAFF
CDR3nt: TGCGCCAGCAGCATTAAGACGCGTGGGGTGAACACTGAAGCTTTCTTT

d_gene: .
abundance: many
v_gene: TRBV28
j_gene: TRBJ1-1
CDR3aa: CASSFYPGAHTEAFF
CDR3nt: TGTGCCAGCAGTTTTTATCCGGGGGCGCACACTGAAGCTTTCTTT

d_gene: .
abundance: .
v_gene: TRBV5-8
j_gene: TRBJ1-1
CDR3aa: CASSFLTAPTEAFF
CDR3nt: TGTGCCAGCAGCTTTTTGACAGCTCCCACTGAAGCTTTCTTT

d_gene: TRBD1
abundance: many
v_gene: TRBV7-9
j_gene: TRBJ2-1
CDR3aa: CASSDRGGDEQFF
CDR3nt: TGTGCCAGCAGCGACAGGGGTGGGGATGAGCAGTTCTTC

d_gene: TRBD2
abundance: many
v_gene: TRBV20-1
j_gene: TRBJ2-3
CDR3aa: CSARLAGDLHTQYF
CDR3nt: TGCAGTGCGAGACTAGCGGGAGATTTGCATACGCAGTATTTT

d_gene: .
abundance: many
v_gene: TRBV20-1
j_gene: TRBJ2-7
CDR3aa: CSASSTPYEQYF
CDR3nt: TGCAGTGCTAGCTCTACTCCCTACGAGCAGTACTTC

d_gene: TRBD2
abundance: .
v_gene: TRBV9
j_gene: TRBJ2-1
CDR3aa: CASSEGLARGPSEQFF
CDR3nt: TGTGCCAGCAGCGAAGGACTAGCGAGAGGGCCTAGTGAGCAGTTCTTC

d_gene: TRBD2
abundance: .
v_gene: TRBV7-2
j_gene: TRBJ2-1
CDR3aa: CASRPSGGYREEYNEQFF
CDR3nt: TGTGCCAGCAGACCGTCGGGGGGGTACAGGGAGGAGTACAATGAGCAGTTCTTC

d_gene: TRBD1
abundance: many
v_gene: TRBV12-3/TRBV12-4
j_gene: TRBJ2-5
CDR3aa: CASSHGTGEGETQYF
CDR3nt: TGTGCCAGCAGTCACGGGACAGGGGAGGGGGAGACCCAGTACTTC

d_gene: TRBD1
abundance: .
v_gene: TRBV24-1
j_gene: TRBJ2-1
CDR3aa: CATSSNRGNEQFF
CDR3nt: TGTGCCACCAGTTCAAACAGGGGCAATGAGCAGTTCTTC

d_gene: .
abundance: many
v_gene: TRBV2
j_gene: TRBJ2-1
CDR3aa: CASSQGSDEQFF
CDR3nt: TGTGCCAGCTCACAGGGCTCCGATGAGCAGTTCTTC

d_gene: TRBD2
abundance: many
v_gene: TRBV2
j_gene: TRBJ2-1
CDR3aa: CASSAESGRFYNEQFF
CDR3nt: TGTGCCAGCAGTGCGGAAAGCGGGAGGTTTTACAATGAGCAGTTCTTC

d_gene: TRBD1
abundance: many
v_gene: TRBV10-2
j_gene: TRBJ1-2
CDR3aa: CASSPNQGARGYGYTF
CDR3nt: TGCGCCAGCAGTCCGAACCAGGGGGCGCGCGGCTATGGCTACACCTTC

d_gene: .
abundance: .
v_gene: TRBV29-1
j_gene: TRBJ2-1
CDR3aa: CSVEGGSNEQFF
CDR3nt: TGCAGCGTTGAGGGTGGGAGTAATGAGCAGTTCTTC